This T cell receptor (beta chain) emerged from a study of PD-1 blockade in classical Hodgkin lymphoma. This clone has just a few counts. Assay: immunoSEQ multiplex PCR; the TCRdb copy retains only in-frame clones and omits some. This repertoire shows about 25,000 clones, about 90% found once; its top ten account for approximately 0.54%. Germline-derived CDR1 and CDR2 are MGHDK and SYGVNS. V lost 0 bases, J lost 0 bases, and 8 bases lay in between. This CDR3 region has 15 residues. Stated time point: newly diagnosed, previously untreated cHL patient sample. Researchers used magnetic negative selection to pull out pure CD4+ T cells from thawed PBMCs. The authors compared against newly diagnosed, untreated classical Hodgkin lymphoma PBMCs.

The receptor was isolated from a human donor with classical Hodgkin lymphoma. This chain links TRBV25-1 with TRBJ1-1, with D tentatively TRBD1 (6 bases). Specimen: CD4+ T cells from blood. The CDR3 nucleotides read TGTGCCAGCAGTGAATATGGGGGCATGAACACTGAAGCTTTCTTT. This codes for CASSEYGGMNTEAFF.